The 28 T cell receptor beta chains in this list originate from one sample, sequenced in a study of T cells in Graves' hyperthyroidism and ophthalmopathy. Authors of the study amplified TCR beta CDR3 regions from RNA transcripts. When the TCR CDR3 underwent first-round RT-PCR, the HTBI primer set was used. TCRdb re-analysed the multiplex PCR reads in MiXCR, keeping a single row per CDR3 protein. The table shows around 450,000 distinct CDR3 sequences, with roughly 13% occurring only once. The specimen was blood. The receptor set was obtained from a young woman with Graves' hyperthyroidism.

The chain links TRBV5-8 to TRBJ1-2, with no clear D. The V gene's germline CDR1 is SGHTS and CDR2 YDEGEE. The CDR3 runs 12 residues. V was pared by 3 bases and J by 2 bases, with 5 bases between. DNA of the CDR3: TGTGCCAGCAGCTGGTCAAACTATGGCTACACCTTC. Its translation: CASSWSNYGYTF.

This clonotype showed up many times. The V call is TRBV20-1, the J call TRBJ2-3; 8 bases are a match to TRBD1. Germline CDR1 and CDR2: DFQATT and SNEGSKA (reference sequence). This CDR3 spans 15 amino acids. V was clipped by 3 bases and J by 5 bases; unmatched bases: 10. The CDR3: CSARGRTGLRDTQYF. The CDR3 nucleotides are TGCAGTGCTAGGGGCCGGACAGGGCTTCGAGATACGCAGTATTTT.

This clonotype showed up just a few times. CDR3 loop: CASSQDARYTDTQYF. DNA of the CDR3: TGCGCCAGCAGCCAAGATGCGCGCTACACAGATACGCAGTATTTT. The gene calls are TRBV4-3 and TRBJ2-3; no clear D gene. This CDR3 region has 15 residues. The germline V and J ends were trimmed by 0 bases and 2 bases, with 9 bases remaining between them. Germline values: CDR1 LGHNA, CDR2 YSLEER.

The rearrangement joins TRBV7-2 to TRBJ2-1; 10 nucleotides match TRBD2. The V gene end was trimmed by 4 bases and the J gene end by 4 bases; junction bases not matched to a gene: 13. Germline assignment: CDR1 SGHTA and CDR2 FQGNSA. The CDR3 is made up of 18 amino acids. The CDR3 DNA follows: TGTGCCAGCAGCTCATCCGGTGTGGGACTAGCGAGGTACAATGAGCAGTTCTTC. It is translated as CASSSSGVGLARYNEQFF.

This clonotype was found many times. V usage is TRBV2 and J usage is TRBJ1-5; maybe TRBD1 (6 bases). Trimming took 7 bases from V and 1 from J, leaving 11 bases between them. In germline, CDR1 is SNHLY, CDR2 FYNNEI. The CDR3 has 14 residues. The CDR3 nucleotides read TGTGCCAGCACGGGGGCAACCAGCAATCAGCCCCAGCATTTT. It yields the protein CASTGATSNQPQHF.

This clonotype has ten or more counts. V is TRBV7-9 and J is TRBJ2-3; D may be TRBD2 (5 bases). CDR3 length: 15 amino acids. V was pared by 7 bases and J by 2 bases, with 16 bases between. Germline loops: CDR1 SEHNR, CDR2 FQNEAQ (reference sequence). The CDR3 bases are TGTGCCAGCACTTACACTCCCGGGGTCACAGATACGCAGTATTTT. Translating gives CASTYTPGVTDTQYF.

In its sample, this clonotype was seen many times. This chain connects TRBV28 to TRBJ1-2; D perhaps matches TRBD1 (6 bases). V gave up 8 bases and J gave up 3 bases, with 16 bases separating them. Germline lookup yields CDR1 MDHEN and CDR2 SYDVKM. This CDR3 is 14 amino acids long. CDR3 amino acids: CASAMGAGDYGYTF. In DNA form, the CDR3 reads TGTGCCAGCGCGATGGGGGCAGGAGACTATGGCTACACCTTC.

In this sample, this clonotype turned up once. V gene TRBV5-1 combines with J gene TRBJ2-7; 10 nucleotides line up with TRBD2. This CDR3 is 15 amino acids long. The ends lost 4 bases at V and 3 bases at J; junction bases unmatched: 7. Germline CDR1 reads SGHRS; CDR2 reads YFSETQ. CDR3 nucleotide sequence: TGCGCCAGCAGCCCAGATGTAGCGGGAGGCTACGAGCAGTACTTC. It codes for CASSPDVAGGYEQYF.

This clonotype occurred many times. This chain connects TRBV5-1 to TRBJ2-6; D is uncertain. The CDR3 has 17 residues. The V end was cut by 0 bases, the J end by 2 bases, with 12 bases between. Per the germline V gene, CDR1 is SGHRS and CDR2 is YFSETQ. Written as DNA, the CDR3 is TGCGCCAGCAGCTTGGAAACGGACCGGCCTGGGGCCAACGTCCTGACTTTC. This gives the protein CASSLETDRPGANVLTF.

This clonotype was detected ten times or more. V usage is TRBV3-1 and J usage is TRBJ2-7; D is undetermined. The germline CDR1 and CDR2 sequences are LGHDT and YNNKEL (reference sequence). V lost 6 bases to trimming and J lost 7 bases, with 13 bases between them. CDR3 length equals 12 residues. CDR3 in amino acids: CASSYRTEEQYF. The CDR3 DNA reads as TGTGCCAGCAGTTATCGGACCGAAGAGCAGTACTTC.

The rearrangement uses TRBV3-1 and TRBJ2-5, with 8 bases matching TRBD1. V was pared by 6 bases and J by 4 bases, with 4 bases of the junction left unmatched. This CDR3 is 13 amino acids long. The germline CDR1 and CDR2 sequences are LGHDT and YNNKEL (reference sequence). The CDR3 is CASRARGRETQYF. The DNA for the CDR3 is TGTGCCAGCAGAGCCAGGGGGCGAGAGACCCAGTACTTC.

In its sample, this clonotype was seen many times. The V call is TRBV9, the J call TRBJ2-3; D unresolved. The CDR3 has 14 amino acids. The germline CDR1 and CDR2 sequences are SGDLS and YYNGEE. Trimming removed 2 bases at V and 0 bases at J, with 7 bases between. The CDR3 DNA sequence: TGTGCCAGCAGCGTTAACCCTAGCACAGATACGCAGTATTTT. It translates to CASSVNPSTDTQYF.

This clonotype was seen repeatedly, ten times or more. The J gene is TRBJ2-1, the V gene TRBV30; 10 bases are shared with TRBD2. Trimming removed 8 bases from V and 7 bases from J; junction bases left unmatched: 14. This CDR3 is built from 15 residues. Germline V gene data show CDR1 as GTSNPN and CDR2 as SVGIG (reference sequence). CDR3 in DNA: TGTGCCGGCCAAGCGAGGGCTAGCGGGAGTAATGAGCAGTTCTTC. Its protein is CAGQARASGSNEQFF.

This clonotype was seen more than once but under ten times. Here the CDR3 reads CATNWGTENYNEQFF. CDR3 bases: TGCGCCACGAATTGGGGGACAGAAAACTACAATGAGCAGTTCTTC. The J gene is TRBJ2-1, the V gene TRBV10-2; 7 nucleotides agree with TRBD1. V gave up 10 bases and J gave up 3 bases; unmatched junction bases: 12. CDR1 is WSHSY, CDR2 SAAADI, per germline. The CDR3 has 15 residues.

As for this clonotype: This may stem from a read error, because a much larger clone lies one nucleotide away. CDR3 nucleotides: TGTGCCAGCAGGGCCGTGGGTGGGGAGGGGAATCCACCCCTCCACTTT. Protein: CASRAVGGEGNPPLHF. The genes are TRBV6-2 or TRBV6-3 and TRBJ1-6; tentative D call: TRBD1 (5 bases). The CDR3 contains 16 residues. V was clipped by 6 bases and J by 11 bases, with 23 bases between them. Germline V lookup: CDR1 MNHEY, CDR2 SVGEGT.

This clonotype was seen ten or more times. The gene calls are TRBV5-1 and TRBJ2-3, with D tentatively TRBD1 (6 bases). V was shortened by 0 bases and J by 5 bases, with 10 bases between the two germline ends. Germline V CDR1 and CDR2: SGHRS, YFSETQ. This CDR3 comprises 14 residues. The CDR3 DNA reads as TGCGCCAGCAGCTTGGGTGGGACAAGAGATACGCAGTATTTT. Translating it yields CASSLGGTRDTQYF.

The chain couples TRBV10-2 to TRBJ2-1; 9 bases map to TRBD1. V shed 4 bases and J 8 bases; nucleotides not matched to a gene: 6. This CDR3 spans 14 amino acids. Germline assignment: CDR1 WSHSY and CDR2 SAAADI. The chain's CDR3 is CASSANRGPDEQFF. The DNA for the CDR3 is TGCGCCAGCAGTGCCAACAGGGGGCCCGATGAGCAGTTCTTC.

At least ten counts were recorded for this clonotype. The rearrangement joins TRBV28 to TRBJ1-2; D is uncertain. Germline-derived CDR1 and CDR2 are MDHEN and SYDVKM. V lost 5 bases to trimming and J lost 0 bases, with 10 bases between them. There are 14 residues in the CDR3. CDR3 nucleotides: TGTGCCAGCAGTCCCGGGAGAGCTAACTATGGCTACACCTTC. It specifies CASSPGRANYGYTF.

This clonotype was found a few times. This rearrangement joins TRBV7-3 to TRBJ1-6, with D maybe TRBD1 (5 bases). Germline V gene data show CDR1 as SGHTA and CDR2 as FQGTGA. The CDR3 totals 13 residues. V shed 1 base and J shed 10 bases, with 8 bases lying between them. CDR3 in amino acids: CASSLSEGSPLHF. The DNA for the CDR3 is TGTGCCAGCAGCTTAAGCGAGGGGTCACCCCTCCACTTT.

There are many counts of this clonotype. V is TRBV6-1 and J is TRBJ1-2; D remains ambiguous. The V gene lost 1 base and the J gene lost 8 bases, with 17 bases spanning the gap. There are 15 residues in the CDR3. Germline V CDR1 and CDR2: MNHNS, SASEGT. In DNA form, the CDR3 reads TGTGCCAGCAGTGAAGAACTGAGGGCCACGGAGGGCTACACCTTC. It codes for CASSEELRATEGYTF.

In its sample, this clonotype was seen many times. The chain links TRBV7-2 to TRBJ2-5; 12 bases agree with TRBD2. This CDR3 comprises 15 residues. Germline lookup yields CDR1 SGHTA and CDR2 FQGNSA. Trimming took 4 bases from V and 3 from J; bases not matched to a gene: 3. CDR3 in amino acids: CASSSGLAGEETQYF. The DNA of the CDR3 is TGTGCCAGCAGCTCGGGACTAGCGGGTGAAGAGACCCAGTACTTC.

The table lists this clonotype with a few counts. The rearrangement uses TRBV12-3 or TRBV12-4 and TRBJ1-3, with a weak D call TRBD1 (5 bases). CDR3 size: 16 residues. Between the trimmed V and J ends, which lost 3 bases and 0 bases, there was a span of 12 bases. CDR3 sequence reads: CASSFPGSPSGNTIYF. The CDR3 DNA reads TGTGCCAGCAGTTTTCCAGGGAGCCCCTCTGGAAACACCATATATTTT.

This chain links TRBV7-2 with TRBJ2-1; 10 nucleotides match TRBD2. The V gene end was trimmed by 1 base and the J gene end by 7 bases; junction bases not matched to a gene: 4. The CDR3 contains 15 residues. Germline V gives CDR1 SGHTA, CDR2 FQGNSA. Written as DNA, the CDR3 is TGTGCCAGCAGCTTAGTGGCTAGCGGGAGAAATGAGCAGTTCTTC. Residues: CASSLVASGRNEQFF.

Comment on this clonotype: A much larger clone sits a single nucleotide away, making a read error possible. This rearrangement joins TRBV29-1 to TRBJ1-1; D uncertain. The CDR3 runs 13 residues. The germline V and J ends were trimmed by 2 bases and 0 bases, with 7 bases remaining between them. Germline values: CDR1 SQVTM, CDR2 ANQGSEA. CDR3 nucleotide sequence: TGCAGCGTTGAAAGACACTTGAACACTGAAGCTTTCTTT. It specifies CSVERHLNTEAFF.

As for this clonotype: The missing conserved phenylalanine or tryptophan at the end of this CDR3 makes a read error likely. The rearrangement joins TRBV29-1 to TRBJ1-1, with TRBD1 matching over 9 bases. In germline, CDR1 is SQVTM, CDR2 ANQGSEA. J was trimmed by 4 bases and V by 7 bases; bases with no gene match: 10. The CDR3 loop spans 14 amino acids. This chain's CDR3 is CSAGWGQGGTEAFL. The CDR3 coding sequence is TGCAGCGCCGGATGGGGACAGGGTGGCACTGAAGCTTTCCTT.

This clonotype showed up just a few times. The chain carries TRBV28 and TRBJ1-6; TRBD1 aligns across 9 bases. CDR1 and CDR2 (germline): MDHEN, SYDVKM. The CDR3 loop spans 16 amino acids. V was pared by 8 bases and J by 7 bases, with 12 bases of the junction left unmatched. For the CDR3, the DNA is TGTGCCAGCGGAGGCCTACAGGGGGCTCTGAATTCACCCCTCCACTTT. It specifies CASGGLQGALNSPLHF. Using reference TRBV28 and TRBJ1-6 for the parts outside the CDR3, the full variable domain is DVKVTQSSRYLVKRTGEKVFLECVQDMDHENMFWYRQDPGLGLRLIYFSYDVKMKEKGDIPEGYSVSREKKERFSLILESASTNQTSMYLCASGGLQGALNSPLHFGNGTRLTVT.

This clonotype has at least ten counts. The rearrangement links TRBV5-1 to TRBJ2-1, with D possibly TRBD2 on 5 matching bases. Trimming shortened V by 0 bases and J by 9 bases, and 16 bases separated the two germline ends. The CDR3 is 15 residues long. Germline values: CDR1 SGHRS, CDR2 YFSETQ. For the CDR3, the DNA is TGCGCCAGCAGCTTGGCCGGGGTTCGCTGGGCTGAGCAGTTCTTC. Protein sequence: CASSLAGVRWAEQFF.

This clonotype was seen repeatedly, ten times or more. The rearrangement uses TRBV7-8 and TRBJ1-1; D is perhaps TRBD1 (5 bases). Germline V gene sequence: CDR1 SGHVS, CDR2 FQNEAQ. This CDR3 comprises 14 residues. V was pared by 5 bases and J by 4 bases, with 14 bases between. CDR3 region: CASSHYPRVTEAFF. As DNA, the CDR3 is TGTGCCAGCAGCCACTACCCCAGGGTCACTGAAGCTTTCTTT. Together with reference TRBV7-8 and TRBJ1-1, the CDR3 gives the full variable domain: GAGVSQSPRYKVAKRGQDVALRCDPISGHVSLFWYQQALGQGPEFLTYFQNEAQLDKSGLPSDRFFAERPEGSVSTLKIQRTQQEDSAVYLCASSHYPRVTEAFFGQGTRLTVV.